This TCR beta chain came from a study of T cells in Graves' hyperthyroidism and ophthalmopathy. The source material, RNA transcripts, was used to amplify TCR beta CDR3 regions. When the TCR CDR3 underwent first-round RT-PCR, the HTBI primer set was used. TCRdb fed the multiplex PCR reads into MiXCR, producing one record per CDR3 protein. This sample carries about 500,000 distinct CDR3 sequences, approximately 16% of them seen once, and the ten largest clones take about 29%. This CDR3 is 16 amino acids long. With V trimmed by 3 bases and J by 0 bases, 7 bases remained unmatched. This clonotype was observed many times.

This clonotype was sampled from a woman aged 25 to 39 with Graves' ophthalmopathy. Specimen: blood. The chain recombines TRBV12-3 or TRBV12-4 with TRBJ2-7; 8 nucleotides line up with TRBD1. In DNA form, the CDR3 reads TGTGCCAGCAGTTTTTCGGGACAGGCGCCCTCCTACGAGCAGTACTTC. Translation: CASSFSGQAPSYEQYF.